The clone carrying this TCR beta chain was recorded a few times. No antigen is known for it. This sample is drawn from a study of blood T cells in healthy people across ages. Turning to the study itself: Roughly one uniquely barcoded beta molecule per two T cells was captured.

Study results and limitations: Both higher diversity and more naive CD4+ cells marked long-lived donors when set against aged donors.

It was with a sample-barcoded 5' primer and a J-beta primer mix that a second PCR of about 6 to 11 cycles was run. TCRdb recomputed calls from the 5' RACE reads with MiXCR, one row per CDR3 protein. The sample lists hundreds of thousands of distinct CDR3 sequences, approximately 48% seen once, with nearly 20% in the top ten. Per-sample PBMC isolation yielded at least 7 million cells. V was pared by 1 base and J by 1 base, with 9 bases of the junction left unmatched. The CDR3 consists of 17 residues. CDR1 is SGHTS and CDR2 is YDEGEE in the germline V gene. The specimen sequenced was blood. The V call is TRBV5-8, the J call TRBJ2-7; 9 bases align to TRBD2. The source of this sequence is a man aged 60-69 years in good health. Here the CDR3 reads CASSLYLAGRTSYEQYF. Here the CDR3 DNA reads TGTGCCAGCAGCTTGTATCTAGCGGGGCGCACATCCTACGAGCAGTACTTC.